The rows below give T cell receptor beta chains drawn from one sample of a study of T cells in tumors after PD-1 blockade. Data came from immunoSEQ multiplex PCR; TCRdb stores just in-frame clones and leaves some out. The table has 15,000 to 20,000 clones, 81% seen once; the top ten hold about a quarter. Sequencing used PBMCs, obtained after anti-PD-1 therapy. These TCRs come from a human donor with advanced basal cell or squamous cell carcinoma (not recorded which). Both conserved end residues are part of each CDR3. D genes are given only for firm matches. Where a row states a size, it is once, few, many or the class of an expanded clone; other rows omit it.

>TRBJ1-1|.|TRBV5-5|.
CASSSPPEAFF
TGTGCCAGCAGCTCACCCCCTGAAGCTTTCTTT
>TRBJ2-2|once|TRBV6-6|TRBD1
CASSPSGTVNTGELFF
TGTGCCAGCAGTCCCTCCGGGACAGTGAACACCGGGGAGCTGTTTTTT
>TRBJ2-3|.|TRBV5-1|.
CASSLASQQDTQYF
TGCGCCAGCAGCTTGGCTAGCCAACAAGATACGCAGTATTTT
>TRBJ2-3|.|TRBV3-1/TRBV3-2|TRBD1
CASSQVDRGPYF
TGTGCCAGCAGCCAAGTAGACAGGGGGCCGTATTTT
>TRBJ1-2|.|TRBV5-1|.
CASSPEGSGFYGYTF
TGCGCCAGCAGCCCCGAGGGGTCGGGGTTTTATGGCTACACCTTC
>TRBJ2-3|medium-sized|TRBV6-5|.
CASLPLTGLTDTQYF
TGTGCCAGCCTACCCCTAACGGGCCTCACAGATACGCAGTATTTT
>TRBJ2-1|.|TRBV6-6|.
CASSSGPRTSDEQFF
TGTGCCAGCAGTTCGGGACCGAGGACCTCGGATGAGCAGTTCTTC
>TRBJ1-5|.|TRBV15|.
CATAEGRDQPQHF
TGTGCCACTGCCGAGGGTCGCGATCAGCCCCAGCATTTT
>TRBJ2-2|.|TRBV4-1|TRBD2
CASSLWTSGRSTGELFF
TGCGCCAGCAGCCTTTGGACTAGCGGGAGATCCACCGGGGAGCTGTTTTTT
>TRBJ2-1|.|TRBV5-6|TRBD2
CASRIAGGPLYEQFF
TGTGCCAGCAGGATAGCGGGAGGGCCGTTGTATGAGCAGTTCTTC
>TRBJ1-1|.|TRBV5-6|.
CASSWGSGFAEAFF
TGTGCCAGCAGCTGGGGTTCGGGGTTCGCTGAAGCTTTCTTT
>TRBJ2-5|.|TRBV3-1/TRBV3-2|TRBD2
CASSQRGLAWGQETQYF
TGTGCCAGCAGCCAAAGGGGACTAGCGTGGGGCCAAGAGACCCAGTACTTC
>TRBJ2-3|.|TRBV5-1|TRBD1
CASRWQGGTDTQYF
TGCGCCAGCAGATGGCAGGGGGGCACAGATACGCAGTATTTT